The sequence of this T cell receptor (beta chain) was determined in a study of OX40 agonist ivuxolimab in advanced cancers. Study-level points and caveats: No determination was made of the antigen specificity of the expanded peripheral T cells. At 0.1 to 3.0 mg/kg, clonal expansion of CD4+ and CD8+ blood T cells had occurred by week 6.

With 6 bases clipped from V and 3 bases from J, the junction kept 5 bases outside the gene matches. Looked up from germline, CDR1 is MDHEN and CDR2 is SYDVKM. CDR3 length: 14 amino acids. Assay: immunoSEQ multiplex PCR; the TCRdb copy retains only in-frame clones and omits some. The data hold fewer than 70,000 clones, with about 85% observed a single time. Note on this clone: No antigen is known for it.

This chain uses TRBV28 with TRBJ1-5; 7 bases fit TRBD1. The sequencing here drew on CD4+ or CD8+ T cells sorted from blood, taken in a trial of the OX40 agonist ivuxolimab. This clonotype originated in an adult with an advanced solid tumor such as melanoma, head and neck, liver or kidney cancer. In DNA, the CDR3 is TGTGCCAGCAGGACAGGGTGGGTCAATCAGCCCCAGCATTTT. It encodes CASRTGWVNQPQHF.